The present T cell receptor beta chain was sequenced within a study of blood T cells in healthy people across ages. V lost 6 bases to trimming and J lost 4 bases, with 9 bases between them. The CDR3 runs 12 residues. Primed by a sample-barcoded 5' primer and a J-beta primer mix, a second PCR proceeded for about 6 to 11 cycles. Each CDR3 protein is one row after TCRdb ran MiXCR on the 5' RACE reads. The table has about 1.7 million distinct CDR3 sequences, roughly 27% seen once; the top ten hold 7% to 9%. V is TRBV12-3 or TRBV12-4 and J is TRBJ1-2; D gene uncertain. The sequenced sample was blood. This TCR was recovered from a woman in her 30s in good health. The CDR3 spells CASSPIVYGYTF. DNA for the CDR3: TGTGCCAGCAGCCCGATCGTCTATGGCTACACCTTC.